The sequence of this TCR beta chain was determined in a study of cytomegalovirus exposure and HLA in healthy donors. Findings of the study overall: While the bulk of TCR sequences proved rare, some public TCRs turned up in many donors. In vitro, a few CMV-associated chains proved specific for CMV antigens.

There are 15 residues in the CDR3. Trimming removed 3 bases from V and 2 bases from J, with 11 bases in between. CDR1 and CDR2 from the germline V gene are SEHNR and FQNEAQ (reference sequence). 60 Vbeta and 13 Jbeta primers were used in PCR. Only in-frame clones appear in the TCRdb table, and some are missing; sequencing was by immunoSEQ multiplex PCR. Here the sample spans under 200,000 clones, around 80% being singletons. For this clone: Its antigen remains unknown.

The sequence derives from a woman in her thirties or forties in good health and CMV-seronegative. Sequenced sample: PBMCs. J is TRBJ2-1 and V is TRBV7-9; no firm D call. CDR3 protein: CASSFALVPYNEQFF. CDR3 in DNA: TGTGCCAGCAGCTTCGCCCTAGTACCCTACAATGAGCAGTTCTTC.